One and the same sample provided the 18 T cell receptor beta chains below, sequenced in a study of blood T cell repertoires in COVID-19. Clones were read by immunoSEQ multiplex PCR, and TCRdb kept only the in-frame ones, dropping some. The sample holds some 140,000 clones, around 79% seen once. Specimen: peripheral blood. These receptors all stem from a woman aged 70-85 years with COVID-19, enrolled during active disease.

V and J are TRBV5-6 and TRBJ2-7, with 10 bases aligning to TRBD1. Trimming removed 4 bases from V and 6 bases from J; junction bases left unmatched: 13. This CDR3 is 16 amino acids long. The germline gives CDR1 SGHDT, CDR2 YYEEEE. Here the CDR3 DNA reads TGTGCCAGCAGCCCTAGAGACAGGGGGCCGTGGGGCGAGCAGTACTTC. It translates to CASSPRDRGPWGEQYF.

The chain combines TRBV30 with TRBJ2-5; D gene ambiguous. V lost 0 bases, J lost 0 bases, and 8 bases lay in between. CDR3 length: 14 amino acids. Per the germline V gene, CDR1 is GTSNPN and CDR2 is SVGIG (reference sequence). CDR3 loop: CAWSVRANQETQYF. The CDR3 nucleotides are TGTGCCTGGAGTGTACGAGCGAACCAAGAGACCCAGTACTTC.

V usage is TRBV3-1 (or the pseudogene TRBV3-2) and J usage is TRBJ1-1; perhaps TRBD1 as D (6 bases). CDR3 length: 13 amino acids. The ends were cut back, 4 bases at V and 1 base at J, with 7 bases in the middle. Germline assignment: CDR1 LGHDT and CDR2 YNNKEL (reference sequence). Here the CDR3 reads CASSPTGNTEAFF. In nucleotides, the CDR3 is TGTGCCAGCAGCCCGACAGGGAACACTGAAGCTTTCTTT.

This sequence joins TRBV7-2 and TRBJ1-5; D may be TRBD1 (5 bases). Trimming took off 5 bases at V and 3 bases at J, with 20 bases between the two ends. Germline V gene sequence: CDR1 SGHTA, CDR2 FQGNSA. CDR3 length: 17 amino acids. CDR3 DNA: TGTGCCAGCAGCCTCGAAGGGGCCGGAATGAACAATCAGCCCCAGCATTTT. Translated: CASSLEGAGMNNQPQHF.

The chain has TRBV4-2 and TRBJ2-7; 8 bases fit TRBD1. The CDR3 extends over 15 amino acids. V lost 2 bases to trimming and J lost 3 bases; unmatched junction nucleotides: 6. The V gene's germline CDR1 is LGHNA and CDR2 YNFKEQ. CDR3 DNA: TGTGCCAGCAGCCAATATATAGGACAGGGCTACGAGCAGTACTTC. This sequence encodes CASSQYIGQGYEQYF.

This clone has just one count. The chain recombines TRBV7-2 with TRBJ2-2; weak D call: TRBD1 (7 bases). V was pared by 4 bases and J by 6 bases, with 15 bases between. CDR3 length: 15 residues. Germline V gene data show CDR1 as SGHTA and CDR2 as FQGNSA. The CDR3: CASSSGGGRPGELFF. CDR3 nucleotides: TGTGCCAGCAGCTCTGGAGGGGGCCGGCCCGGGGAGCTGTTTTTT.

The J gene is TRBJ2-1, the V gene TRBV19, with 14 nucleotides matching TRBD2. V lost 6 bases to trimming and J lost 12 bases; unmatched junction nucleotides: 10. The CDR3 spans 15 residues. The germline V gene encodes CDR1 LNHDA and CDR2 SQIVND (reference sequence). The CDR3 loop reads CASSATSGGDLRQFF. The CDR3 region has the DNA TGTGCCAGTAGCGCGACTAGCGGGGGGGACCTTAGGCAGTTCTTC.

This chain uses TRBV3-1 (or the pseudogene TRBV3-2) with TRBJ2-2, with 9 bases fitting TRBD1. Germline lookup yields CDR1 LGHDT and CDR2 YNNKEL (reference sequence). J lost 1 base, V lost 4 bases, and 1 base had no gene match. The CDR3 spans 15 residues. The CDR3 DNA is TGTGCCAGCAGCCTGGGACAGGGGAACACCGGGGAGCTGTTTTTT. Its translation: CASSLGQGNTGELFF.

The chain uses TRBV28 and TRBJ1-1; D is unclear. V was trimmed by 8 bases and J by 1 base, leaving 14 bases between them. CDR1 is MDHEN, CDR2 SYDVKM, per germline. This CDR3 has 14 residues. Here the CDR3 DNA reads TGTGCCAGCGATGAAAGGGCGGGGAACACTGAAGCTTTCTTT. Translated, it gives CASDERAGNTEAFF.

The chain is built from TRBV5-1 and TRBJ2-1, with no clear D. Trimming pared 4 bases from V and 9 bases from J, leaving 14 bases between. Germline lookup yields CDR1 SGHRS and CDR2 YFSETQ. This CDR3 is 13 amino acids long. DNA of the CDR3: TGCGCCAGCAGCCCCGGTGCCTACCCTGAGCAGTTCTTC. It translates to CASSPGAYPEQFF.

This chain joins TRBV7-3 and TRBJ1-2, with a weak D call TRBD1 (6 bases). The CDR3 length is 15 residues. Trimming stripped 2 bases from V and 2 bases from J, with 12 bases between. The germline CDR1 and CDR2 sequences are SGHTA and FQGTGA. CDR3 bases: TGTGCCAGCAGCTTAGATGGGACACCCAACTATGGCTACACCTTC. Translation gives CASSLDGTPNYGYTF.

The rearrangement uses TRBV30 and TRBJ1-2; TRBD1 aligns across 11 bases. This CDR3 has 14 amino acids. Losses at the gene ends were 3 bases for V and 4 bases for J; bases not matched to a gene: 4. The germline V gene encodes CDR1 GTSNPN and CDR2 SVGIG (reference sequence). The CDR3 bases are TGTGCCTGGAGGGGGGACAGGGGGGTCTATGGCTACACCTTC. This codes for CAWRGDRGVYGYTF.

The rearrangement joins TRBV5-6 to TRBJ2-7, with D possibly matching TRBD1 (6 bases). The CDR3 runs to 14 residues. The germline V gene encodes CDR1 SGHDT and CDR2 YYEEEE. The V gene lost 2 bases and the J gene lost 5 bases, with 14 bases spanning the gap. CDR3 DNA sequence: TGTGCCAGCAGCTTTGGTTACAGGGACGACGAGCAGTACTTC. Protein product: CASSFGYRDDEQYF.

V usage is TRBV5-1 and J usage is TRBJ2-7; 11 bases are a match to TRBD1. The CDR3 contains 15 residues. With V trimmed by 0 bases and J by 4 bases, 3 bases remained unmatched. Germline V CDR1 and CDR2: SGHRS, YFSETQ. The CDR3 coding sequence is TGCGCCAGCAGCTTGGGGGGGACAGGGGGTTACGAGCAGTACTTC. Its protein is CASSLGGTGGYEQYF.

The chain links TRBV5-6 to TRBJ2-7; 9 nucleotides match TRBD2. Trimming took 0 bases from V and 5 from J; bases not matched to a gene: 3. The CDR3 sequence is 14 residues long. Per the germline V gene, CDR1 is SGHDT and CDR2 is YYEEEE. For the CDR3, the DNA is TGTGCCAGCAGCTTGGATAGACTAGCGGACGAGCAGTACTTC. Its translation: CASSLDRLADEQYF.

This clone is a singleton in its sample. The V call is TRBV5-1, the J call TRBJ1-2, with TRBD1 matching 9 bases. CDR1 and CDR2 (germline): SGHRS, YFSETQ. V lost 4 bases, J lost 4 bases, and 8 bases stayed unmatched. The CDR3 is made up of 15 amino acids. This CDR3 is CASSNYRGQGYGYTF. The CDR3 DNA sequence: TGCGCCAGCAGCAACTACAGGGGGCAGGGCTATGGCTACACCTTC.

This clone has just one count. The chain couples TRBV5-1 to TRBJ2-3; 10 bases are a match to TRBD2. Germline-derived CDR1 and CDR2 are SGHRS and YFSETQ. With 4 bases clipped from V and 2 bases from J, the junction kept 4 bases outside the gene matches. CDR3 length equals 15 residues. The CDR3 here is CASSLTSGPTDTQYF. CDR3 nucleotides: TGCGCCAGCAGCCTGACTAGCGGGCCCACAGATACGCAGTATTTT.

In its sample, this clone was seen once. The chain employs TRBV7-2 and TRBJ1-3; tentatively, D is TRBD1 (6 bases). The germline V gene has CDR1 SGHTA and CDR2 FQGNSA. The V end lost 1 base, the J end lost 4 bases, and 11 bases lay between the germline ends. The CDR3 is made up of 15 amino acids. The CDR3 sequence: CASSLVGGQGNTIYF. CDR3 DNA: TGTGCCAGCAGCTTAGTCGGGGGGCAGGGAAACACCATATATTTT.